Included here is one T cell receptor beta chain sequence, with context. There are many counts of this clonotype. Its recognized antigen is unknown. No much larger clone is present one base from it, and per-base qualities are unavailable. CDR1 MDHEN and CDR2 SYDVKM are derived from the germline V gene. The trim is 5 bases for V and 0 bases for J, with a gap of 7 bases between the germline ends. The CDR3, from cysteine to phenylalanine, totals 14 residues. Just the 42-base CDR3 DNA is kept, in frame starting at base 1. The sample belongs to a study of CD8 T cells in ankylosing spondylitis (dated by TCRdb to the late 2010s). General notes on the study: To find TCR variants linked to disease, the study profiled T cell receptor beta repertoires in ankylosing spondylitis patients and healthy donors. In total, the full study cohort was made up of 100 to 140 healthy donors and 20 to 25 ankylosing spondylitis patients. Peripheral blood was sampled, and synovial fluid was additionally collected from ankylosing spondylitis patients.

Study-level results and caveats: Some motif variants had previously been reported in the synovial fluid and blood of reactive arthritis patients, which suggests shared mechanisms of disease initiation. The disease-linked clones were reported to be significantly enriched in matched synovial fluid samples from ankylosing spondylitis patients. Blood from ankylosing spondylitis patients appeared to be characterized by a TCR beta motif made up of 8 or 9 highly homologous amino acid variants. The disease-linked clones had a CD8+ phenotype and were found at relatively low frequencies in peripheral blood.

Sequencing relied on an Illumina HiSeq 2500. Quantitative 5'-RACE with molecular barcodes was the method used to prepare the TCR beta libraries. Turning to the authors' computational methods: A new computational method based on a probabilistic model of VDJ rearrangement was used to identify disease-linked TCR variants. The public reads were quality trimmed at Q25 with fastp and then assembled into clones with MiXCR by TCRdb, keeping productive beta chains. CDR3 protein duplicates are merged, each entry listing the most common genes and DNA. The V and J calls follow TCRdb's processing rather than the paper's. The sample yields about 140,000 distinct CDR3 sequences; about an eighth were counted once. The ten largest clonotypes hold about 4% of the sample.

The chain joins TRBV28 to TRBJ1-4; the D segment cannot be called with confidence. This TCR was recovered from a female donor with ankylosing spondylitis or in good health (not recorded which). Material: blood, either unsorted or a sorted T cell fraction (not recorded which). The bases are TGTGCCAGCAGTCCGGTTGCAACTAATGAAAAACTGTTTTTT. This sequence encodes CASSPVATNEKLFF.